The 5 T cell receptor beta chains presented below share a single source sample, sequenced in a study of T cell repertoires in cytomegalovirus infection. TCRdb called the reads again in MiXCR, with one record for every CDR3 protein. The sample records around 550,000 distinct CDR3 sequences, about a quarter being singletons. Sequencing was done on a sample of PBMCs. Receptor source: a human donor in good health (CMV status not recorded). Some clones in this sample may be carry-over from other donors' samples.

The rearrangement joins TRBV7-6 to TRBJ2-2; D may be TRBD2 (6 bases). The CDR3 is 15 residues long. CDR1 is SGHVS and CDR2 is FNYEAQ in the germline V gene. The ends were cut back, 5 bases at V and 1 base at J, with 11 bases in the middle. CDR3 bases: TGTGCCAGCAGCATGCGGGACGAGAACACCGGGGAGCTGTTTTTT. This sequence encodes CASSMRDENTGELFF.

This clonotype was seen a handful of times. J is TRBJ2-2 and V is TRBV12-3 or TRBV12-4; D is undetermined. The CDR3 loop spans 15 amino acids. V dropped 7 bases and J dropped 1 base, with 13 bases sitting between them. CDR3 coding DNA: TGTGCCAGCACCTCACAGAGGTTGAACACCGGGGAGCTGTTTTTT. This codes for CASTSQRLNTGELFF.

This clonotype appeared a few times. The V gene is TRBV7-2, the J gene TRBJ2-7; D possibly corresponds to TRBD1 (6 bases). The V end lost 3 bases, the J end lost 2 bases, and 11 bases lay between the germline ends. The CDR3 spans 14 residues. Per the germline V gene, CDR1 is SGHTA and CDR2 is FQGNSA. DNA of the CDR3: TGTGCCAGCAGCTTTCGGACAGATACCTACGAGCAGTACTTC. This encodes CASSFRTDTYEQYF.

This clonotype was seen ten or more times. The genes are TRBV7-9 and TRBJ1-1; possibly TRBD1 for D (5 bases). V was trimmed by 3 bases and J by 9 bases, leaving 17 bases between them. This CDR3 contains 14 residues. Germline V CDR1 and CDR2: SEHNR, FQNEAQ (reference sequence). Here the CDR3 reads CASSFSGRGEKAFF. The DNA for the CDR3 is TGTGCCAGCAGCTTCTCAGGGAGAGGAGAGAAAGCTTTCTTT.

The V call is TRBV19, the J call TRBJ1-2; 9 bases line up with TRBD1. The CDR3 length is 15 residues. Per germline, CDR1 LNHDA and CDR2 SQIVND (reference sequence). J lost 7 bases, V lost 8 bases, and 14 bases had no gene match. The chain's CDR3 is CASVSTGGKVGGYTF. The DNA of the CDR3 is TGTGCCAGTGTTTCGACAGGGGGAAAAGTTGGTGGCTACACCTTC.